The TCR beta chain described here comes from a study of patients and donors after allogeneic stem cell transplantation. Trimming cost V 3 bases and J 1 base, with 6 bases left between them. CDR1 and CDR2 from the germline V gene are GTSNPN and SVGIG (reference sequence). This CDR3 region has 13 residues. TCRdb fed the RT-PCR reads into MiXCR, producing one record per CDR3 protein. The table shows some 880,000 distinct CDR3 sequences, with approximately 18% occurring only once. The rearrangement uses TRBV30 and TRBJ2-2; perhaps TRBD1 as D (5 bases). The source material was blood, either unsorted or a sorted T cell fraction (not recorded which). This sequence was found in a human donor who was either an allogeneic HSCT recipient or a stem cell or donor lymphocyte infusion donor (not recorded which). It is not recorded whose cells these are; they may come from a transplant donor. CDR3 sequence: CAWRGQNTGELFF. The DNA of the CDR3 is TGTGCCTGGAGAGGACAGAACACCGGGGAGCTGTTTTTT.